Following are 17 T cell receptor beta chains from one sample sequenced in a study of CD8+ T cells in alopecia areata. Sorting of pooled cutaneous lymph node cells was based on CD4, CD8alpha, NKG2D, NKG2ACE and other markers. In each case, RNA was isolated and then reverse transcribed into cDNA as the sequencing template. Some clones are missing from TCRdb's copy, which holds only in-frame ones; the method was immunoSEQ multiplex PCR. This repertoire holds around 300,000 clones, and none appear only once. The sequencing input was CD4+ T cells sorted from a lymph node. The source of these receptors is a C3H/HeJ mouse with alopecia areata. The mouse line has the MHC haplotype H2-k.

Concerning this clone itself: Here the gene names and germline are mouse. Sequencing ends 4 residues short of the CDR3 end; the germline J gene provides the rest. The sample has other DNA sequences that encode this CDR3 too. The chain is built from TRBV13-2 and TRBJ1-1; D perhaps matches TRBD1 (6 bases). The CDR3 length is 14 residues. Per the germline V gene, CDR1 is NNHNN and CDR2 is SYGAGS (reference sequence). The V gene lost 2 bases and the J gene lost 0 bases, with 8 bases spanning the gap. Partial CDR3 DNA: TGTGCCAGCGGTGAGGGACAAACAAACACA. It yields the protein CASGEGQTNT. The complete CDR3 sequence is CASGEGQTNTEVFF.

A few counts support this clone. Germline and genes: mouse. The CDR3 goes on 4 residues after the read ends, and that part is filled in from the germline J gene. The rearrangement uses TRBV13-1 and TRBJ2-5; 8 bases align to TRBD2. The germline V gene has CDR1 NSHNY and CDR2 SYGAGN. CDR3 length equals 14 residues. The DNA read from the CDR3 is TGTGCCAGCAGTGATCTGGACTGGGAAGAC. Residues: CASSDLDWED. The CDR3 in its entirety is CASSDLDWEDTQYF.

Turning to this clone: Germline and genes: mouse. From the germline J gene comes the end of the CDR3, since the read stops 4 residues before it. This chain uses TRBV19 with TRBJ2-7, with D possibly TRBD2 on 6 matching bases. This CDR3 has 14 residues. V was pared by 4 bases and J by 0 bases, with 11 bases between. Germline assignment: CDR1 FNHDT and CDR2 SITEND (reference sequence). The CDR3 loop is CASSQLGSSYEQYF. The CDR3 bases that were read are TGTGCCAGCAGTCAACTGGGAAGCTCCTAT. The full variable domain, rest sourced from reference TRBV19 and TRBJ2-7, is GGIITQTPKFLIGQEGQKLTLKCQQNFNHDTMYWYRQDSGKGLRLIYYSITENDLQKGDLSEGYDASREKKSSFSLTVTSAQKNEMAVFLCASSQLGSSYEQYFGPGTRLTVL.

Details on this clone: The germline and genes are mouse ones. The read is 4 residues too short to cover the CDR3 end, so that end is filled in from the germline J gene. This chain uses TRBV13-1 with TRBJ2-4; 10 positions agree with TRBD1. V lost 4 bases and J lost 1; bases outside the gene matches: 6. This CDR3 comprises 16 residues. Looked up from germline, CDR1 is NSHNY and CDR2 is SYGAGN. The DNA read from the CDR3 is TGTGCCAGCAGTCCAGACAGGGGGCGCCGTCAAAAC. Amino acid sequence: CASSPDRGRRQN. The complete CDR3 sequence is CASSPDRGRRQNTLYF.

In the case of this clone: Germline and genes here are mouse. The read gets to within 4 residues of the CDR3 end, and the germline J gene fills in the rest. Other DNA sequences in the sample encode the same CDR3. The rearrangement joins TRBV2 to TRBJ2-1, with TRBD1 matching 8 bases. Germline V gives CDR1 LGHNA, CDR2 YSYQKL. The CDR3 has 14 amino acids. Germline trimming cut 1 base from V and 4 bases from J; bases unmatched to any gene: 0. CDR3 DNA (partial): TGTGCCAGCAGCCAAGGACAGGGGTATGCT. This encodes CASSQGQGYA. The entire CDR3 sequence reads CASSQGQGYAEQFF.

On this clone: Mouse gene names and germline throughout. The read finishes 4 residues shy of the CDR3 end, and the germline J gene is used to complete it. At the DNA level, this CDR3 is encoded by other sequences in the same sample as well. The genes are TRBV14 and TRBJ2-5, with 8 bases aligning to TRBD2. The CDR3 runs 15 residues. Looked up from germline, CDR1 is SGHDT and CDR2 is FRDEAV. The ends lost 1 base at V and 0 bases at J; junction bases unmatched: 1. This chain's CDR3 is CASSFRLGNQDTQYF. The CDR3 DNA, read in part, is TGTGCCAGCAGTTTCCGACTGGGGAACCAAGAC.

As to this clone: The germline and genes are mouse ones. Read data end 4 residues before the CDR3 end; the end is taken from the germline J gene. The chain combines TRBV13-1 with TRBJ2-2; 7 nucleotides line up with TRBD2. Trimming cost V 4 bases and J 0 bases; bases outside gene matches: 6. The CDR3 spans 16 residues. The germline gives CDR1 NSHNY, CDR2 SYGAGN. The sequenced CDR3 bases are TGTGCCAGCAGTCTCCCGACTGGGACAAACACCGGG. It specifies CASSLPTGTNTG. The entire CDR3 protein reads CASSLPTGTNTGQLYF.

This clone was seen a handful of times. Each gene name is a mouse one. CDR3 DNA (partial): TGTGCCAGCAGTGATTCGGGGGGACAGGGAAACACA. Translating gives CASSDSGGQGNT. The whole CDR3 protein is CASSDSGGQGNTEVFF. The J gene is TRBJ1-1, the V gene TRBV13-1, with 9 bases aligning to TRBD1. Coverage ceases 4 residues before the CDR3 finishes, and the germline J gene fills in the end. CDR3 length: 16 residues. After removal of 1 base from V and 1 base from J, the junction contained 5 bases not matched to a gene. Germline V CDR1 and CDR2: NSHNY, SYGAGN.

This clone was seen only a few times. A read error is possible here, since a much larger clone lies one base away. Gene names denote mouse genes. Read sequence stops 4 residues before the CDR3 end, and the germline J gene provides the missing end. The identical CDR3 is also encoded by other nucleotide sequences in the sample. V and J are TRBV5 and TRBJ2-7; 7 bases map to TRBD1. The CDR3 has 12 amino acids. J was trimmed by 3 bases and V by 4 bases; bases with no gene match: 0. The germline V gene has CDR1 LGHNA and CDR2 YNLKQL (reference sequence). The part of the CDR3 DNA that was read is TGTGCCAGCAGCCGGGACAGCTAT. It codes for CASSRDSY. The CDR3, in full, reads CASSRDSYEQYF.

This clone showed up just a few times. Gene names and germline match the mouse. The CDR3 spells CASSFLADTGQLYF. The sequenced CDR3 bases are TGTGCCAGCAGTTTCCTGGCGGACACCGGG. The V call is TRBV14, the J call TRBJ2-2; D unclear. The read stops 4 residues short of the end of the CDR3; the missing end is completed from the germline J gene. The CDR3 totals 14 residues. The germline gives CDR1 SGHDT, CDR2 FRDEAV. V was cut by 1 base and J by 3 bases, with 7 bases left in between.

A few counts support this clone. The germline and genes are mouse ones. The read finishes 4 residues shy of the CDR3 end, and the germline J gene is used to complete it. The same CDR3 arises from other DNA sequences in this sample as well. V gene TRBV19 combines with J gene TRBJ2-7; D might be TRBD1 (6 bases). The length of the CDR3 is 11 residues. CDR1 is FNHDT and CDR2 is SITEND in the germline V gene (reference sequence). Incomplete CDR3 DNA: TGTGCCAGCTCGACAGGTTAT. Its translation: CASSTGY. The full CDR3 reads CASSTGYEQYF.

A word on this clone: Mouse gene names apply. The CDR3 goes on 4 residues after the read ends, and that part is filled in from the germline J gene. The same CDR3 is also encoded by other DNA sequences in this sample. The V gene is TRBV14, the J gene TRBJ2-1; 10 bases are shared with TRBD1. The CDR3 is made up of 14 amino acids. Germline V gene lookup returns CDR1 SGHDT and CDR2 FRDEAV. The V segment lost 4 bases and the J segment 4 bases; nucleotides outside the gene matches: 2. CDR3 DNA, as far as it was read: TGTGCCAGCAGTCGGGACAGGGGATATGCT. Its translation: CASSRDRGYA. The complete CDR3 sequence is CASSRDRGYAEQFF.

Only a few counts were recorded for this clone. Mouse germline and gene names are used. The sequenced fragment ends 4 residues before the CDR3 boundary, so the rest is inferred from the germline J gene. This chain joins TRBV29 and TRBJ2-7; D is perhaps TRBD1 (5 bases). Germline V gene sequence: CDR1 MSHET, CDR2 SYDVDS. This CDR3 has 10 amino acids. The chain's CDR3 is CASTGYEQYF. The sequenced part of the CDR3 DNA is TGTGCTAGCACAGGGTAT.

This clone has more than one count but fewer than ten. Gene names are mouse gene names. The read terminates 4 residues before the CDR3 end, so the remaining end is supplied by the germline J gene. This chain joins TRBV13-1 and TRBJ2-7, with a tentative D call TRBD1 (5 bases). Germline loops: CDR1 NSHNY, CDR2 SYGAGN. The ends were cut back, 4 bases at V and 0 bases at J, with 8 bases in the middle. The CDR3 sequence is 13 residues long. CDR3 loop: CASSSGSSYEQYF. The sequenced part of the CDR3 DNA is TGTGCCAGCAGTTCAGGGAGCTCCTAT.

Worth noting for this clone: Genes and germline are mouse. Sequencing ends 4 residues short of the CDR3 end; the germline J gene provides the rest. This same CDR3 is encoded by further DNA sequences in the sample. The chain combines TRBV5 with TRBJ2-5; the D is unclear. This CDR3 has 11 residues. Germline CDR1 LGHNA, CDR2 YNLKQL (reference sequence). The sequenced CDR3 bases are TGTGCCAGCAGCCAGAGGGAC. Translating gives CASSQRD. The whole CDR3 sequence reads CASSQRDTQYF.

With respect to this clone: Each gene name is a mouse one. The sequence runs out 4 residues before the end of the CDR3; the remainder is reconstructed from the germline J gene. The V gene is TRBV13-1, the J gene TRBJ2-3; tentative D call: TRBD1 (5 bases). Germline V gene data show CDR1 as NSHNY and CDR2 as SYGAGN. The CDR3 is made up of 15 amino acids. V was cut by 1 base and J by 0 bases, with 9 bases left in between. Incomplete CDR3 DNA: TGTGCCAGCAGTGATAGACAGTCTAGTGCAGAA. Its protein is CASSDRQSSAE. The entire CDR3 sequence reads CASSDRQSSAETLYF.

On this clone itself: Each gene name is a mouse one. The DNA ends 4 residues before the CDR3 does, and the rest of the CDR3 is filled in from the germline J gene. V and J are TRBV13-1 and TRBJ2-5; TRBD2 is a possible D gene (7 bases). The length of the CDR3 is 15 residues. Germline lookup yields CDR1 NSHNY and CDR2 SYGAGN. The sequenced part of the CDR3 DNA is TGTGCCAGCAGTGATGCCCGGGGGGCGAAAGAC. It is translated as CASSDARGAKD. The whole CDR3 region reads CASSDARGAKDTQYF.